This is a list of T cell receptor beta chains from one sample in a study of OX40 agonist ivuxolimab in advanced cancers. Generated by immunoSEQ multiplex PCR, the TCRdb table keeps only in-frame clones and is missing some. The sample yields 20,000 or so clones, over 75% seen once. The source material was CD4+ or CD8+ T cells sorted from blood, sampled in a trial of the OX40 agonist ivuxolimab. Receptors were obtained from an adult with an advanced solid tumor such as melanoma, head and neck, liver or kidney cancer. CDR3s include the opening cysteine and the closing phenylalanine or tryptophan. The D gene is left open where the match is weak. Size is omitted from some rows. Given values are once, few, many or a class for expanded clones.

d_gene	v_gene	abundance	j_gene	CDR3aa	CDR3nt
-	TRBV5-4	-	TRBJ2-2	CASSPGALGLSVGELFF	TGTGCCAGCAGCCCTGGGGCCCTTGGGCTGTCGGTCGGGGAGCTGTTTTTT
TRBD1	TRBV18	-	TRBJ1-2	CASSPSPGGTGMENYGYTF	TGTGCCAGCTCACCCTCTCCGGGGGGGACAGGGATGGAAAACTATGGCTACACCTTC
-	TRBV6-6	-	TRBJ1-2	CASSLSISSYGYTF	TGTGCCAGCAGTTTATCGATATCTAGCTATGGCTACACCTTC
TRBD1	TRBV9	-	TRBJ2-1	CASSKYFRQGMEQFF	TGTGCCAGCAGCAAATACTTTCGACAGGGAATGGAGCAGTTCTTC
TRBD1	TRBV11-3	few	TRBJ2-7	CASSLTGAEQYF	TGTGCCAGCAGCCTCACAGGGGCCGAGCAGTACTTC
TRBD2	TRBV7-9	-	TRBJ2-7	CASSRDGGGYYEQYF	TGTGCCAGCAGCCGAGACGGGGGAGGGTACTACGAGCAGTACTTC
-	TRBV19	-	TRBJ2-3	CASSNNRIPNRDTQYF	TGTGCCAGTAGTAACAATCGCATACCAAACCGAGATACGCAGTATTTT
TRBD1	TRBV12-5	-	TRBJ1-5	CASGLYGGTGNQPQHF	TGTGCTAGTGGTTTGTACGGAGGGACAGGGAATCAGCCCCAGCATTTT
-	TRBV7-9	-	TRBJ2-1	CASSPPTSRFDNEQFF	TGTGCCAGCAGCCCCCCTACTAGCAGGTTTGACAATGAGCAGTTCTTC
-	TRBV7-2	once	TRBJ1-3	CASSLGTGLKGNTIYF	TGTGCCAGCAGCTTAGGCACAGGGCTTAAGGGAAACACCATATATTTT
TRBD2	TRBV6-6	-	TRBJ2-2	CASSLELAGVGGELFF	TGTGCCAGCAGTCTAGAGCTAGCGGGAGTTGGCGGGGAGCTGTTTTTT
-	TRBV29-1	once	TRBJ2-3	CSVRRGNTDTQYF	TGCAGCGTCCGCCGTGGGAACACAGATACGCAGTATTTT
TRBD1	TRBV5-1	-	TRBJ1-4	CASSTTGQVATNEKLFF	TGCGCCAGCAGCACGACGGGACAGGTAGCAACTAATGAAAAACTGTTTTTT
-	TRBV29-1	-	TRBJ1-4	CSVESREKLFF	TGCAGCGTTGAAAGCCGCGAAAAACTGTTTTTT
-	TRBV28	-	TRBJ2-7	CASSLQSFEQYF	TGTGCCAGCAGTTTGCAGTCCTTCGAGCAGTACTTC
-	TRBV11-1	-	TRBJ1-2	CASSSRTGAGYTF	TGTGCCAGCAGCTCTAGGACCGGCGCGGGCTACACCTTC
-	TRBV28	-	TRBJ1-5	CASSPGRGGIDQPQHF	TGTGCCAGCAGTCCAGGACGGGGTGGGATCGATCAGCCCCAGCATTTT
-	TRBV10-3	-	TRBJ2-7	CAISERSWGKQYF	TGTGCCATCAGTGAGCGCTCTTGGGGGAAGCAGTACTTC
-	TRBV7-3	-	TRBJ2-3	CASSRTYTDTQYF	TGTGCCAGCAGCCGTACGTACACAGATACGCAGTATTTT
-	TRBV15	once	TRBJ1-2	CATSRDILTGGNGGYTF	TGTGCCACCAGCAGAGATATCTTGACAGGCGGGAATGGTGGCTACACCTTC
-	TRBV7-6	-	TRBJ1-2	CASSPLVDYGYTF	TGTGCCAGCAGCCCCCTTGTCGACTATGGCTACACCTTC
TRBD1	TRBV4-1	-	TRBJ2-1	CASSQATRGPHQFF	TGCGCCAGCAGCCAAGCTACGAGGGGGCCCCACCAGTTCTTC
TRBD1	TRBV27	-	TRBJ2-1	CASSFDRGQNNEQFF	TGTGCCAGCAGTTTTGACAGGGGACAGAACAATGAGCAGTTCTTC
-	TRBV9	-	TRBJ2-6	CASSVDPSRVTSGANVLTF	TGTGCCAGCAGCGTAGACCCCTCCAGGGTGACCTCTGGGGCCAACGTCCTGACTTTC
-	TRBV28	-	TRBJ1-3	CASLTESGNTIYF	TGTGCCAGCCTTACCGAGTCTGGAAACACCATATATTTT
-	TRBV5-4	-	TRBJ2-5	CASSLVTGAQETQYF	TGTGCCAGCAGCTTGGTAACGGGTGCCCAAGAGACCCAGTACTTC
-	TRBV14	-	TRBJ1-2	CASSQEWSGIGGYTF	TGTGCCAGCAGCCAAGAATGGTCGGGGATAGGGGGCTACACCTTC
-	TRBV2	-	TRBJ2-1	CAIGLERNEQFF	TGTGCCATAGGACTTGAACGCAATGAGCAGTTCTTC
-	TRBV6-5	-	TRBJ2-5	CASSYSGAQYF	TGTGCCAGCAGTTACTCTGGAGCCCAGTACTTC
-	TRBV5-6	-	TRBJ1-2	CASTRGGANYGYTF	TGTGCCAGCACCCGGGGGGGAGCTAACTATGGCTACACCTTC
TRBD2	TRBV29-1	-	TRBJ2-3	CSVGGLFESDTQYF	TGCAGCGTTGGGGGACTATTTGAGTCTGATACGCAGTATTTT
-	TRBV7-9	few	TRBJ1-6	CASSLNPGGPLHF	TGTGCCAGCAGCTTAAATCCGGGAGGACCCCTCCACTTT
-	TRBV11-2	-	TRBJ2-1	CASRFGTVINSYNEQFF	TGTGCCAGCAGATTCGGGACTGTTATTAACTCCTACAATGAGCAGTTCTTC
-	TRBV28	-	TRBJ2-4	CASSSRTSQYF	TGTGCCAGCAGTTCCAGGACCTCACAGTACTTC
-	TRBV7-2	-	TRBJ2-1	CASSLDRVPYNEQFF	TGTGCCAGCAGCTTAGACAGAGTTCCCTACAATGAGCAGTTCTTC
TRBD1	TRBV9	-	TRBJ2-5	CASSVDRGQETQYF	TGTGCCAGCAGCGTAGACAGGGGGCAAGAGACCCAGTACTTC
TRBD2	TRBV7-2	-	TRBJ2-1	CASSSSSGATYNEQFF	TGTGCCAGCAGCTCGTCTAGCGGGGCCACCTACAATGAGCAGTTCTTC
TRBD2	TRBV5-4	-	TRBJ2-3	CASSRLADDTDTQYF	TGTGCCAGCAGCAGACTAGCGGACGACACAGATACGCAGTATTTT
-	TRBV11-2	-	TRBJ2-1	CASSLAGLQVEQFF	TGTGCCAGCAGCTTAGCGGGGTTACAGGTTGAGCAGTTCTTC
TRBD1	TRBV28	-	TRBJ1-1	CASSFGTGRSEAFF	TGTGCCAGCAGCTTCGGGACAGGGAGATCTGAAGCTTTCTTT
-	TRBV6-1	-	TRBJ1-2	CASSEGTTGYTF	TGTGCCAGCAGTGAGGGGACAACTGGCTACACCTTC
-	TRBV15	-	TRBJ1-1	CATSRNREAWNTEAFF	TGTGCCACCAGCAGGAACAGGGAAGCATGGAACACTGAAGCTTTCTTT
-	TRBV11-1	-	TRBJ1-3	CASSLFVDTIYF	TGTGCCAGCAGCTTATTCGTAGACACCATATATTTT
-	TRBV28	-	TRBJ1-2	CATSKSPYGYTF	TGTGCCACCTCGAAGAGTCCCTATGGCTACACCTTC
-	TRBV7-6	-	TRBJ2-1	CASSSVGGALEQFF	TGTGCCAGCAGCTCCGTGGGGGGGGCCCTTGAGCAGTTCTTC
TRBD1	TRBV7-3	-	TRBJ1-2	CASSPGQSGYGYTF	TGTGCCAGCAGTCCGGGACAGTCTGGCTATGGCTACACCTTC
-	TRBV18	-	TRBJ1-4	CASSPPPGNGEKLFF	TGTGCCAGCTCACCACCGCCGGGGAATGGAGAAAAACTGTTTTTT
-	TRBV29-1	-	TRBJ2-7	CSVPLGASGDEQYF	TGCAGCGTTCCCCTGGGGGCCAGCGGTGACGAGCAGTACTTC
TRBD1	TRBV27	-	TRBJ1-1	CASSRDRGEGTEAFF	TGTGCCAGCAGTCGGGACAGGGGCGAGGGGACTGAAGCTTTCTTT
TRBD2	TRBV19	-	TRBJ2-7	CASSGLGSHEQYF	TGTGCCAGTAGCGGACTAGGTTCCCACGAGCAGTACTTC
-	TRBV5-4	-	TRBJ2-1	CASSSPPGAGRNEQFF	TGTGCCAGCAGTTCTCCCCCCGGGGCAGGAAGGAATGAGCAGTTCTTC